This T cell receptor (beta chain) was captured in a study of graft-versus-host responses after intestinal transplantation. Study context: Tacrolimus and steroids were given for about 3 years to all recipients after anti-thymocyte globulin induction.

Whole-study findings and limits: Allograft clonal ratios (graft-versus-host to host-versus-graft) were high in patients who had graft-donor T cell macrochimerism. Early post-transplant HvG declines tracked with peak circulating GvH clone levels. Some GvH clones were seen earlier in gut or blood, suggesting intestinal origin.

With 2 bases removed from V and 1 base from J, the gap between germline ends came to 8 bases. This CDR3 is built from 14 residues. Germline assignment: CDR1 SNHLY and CDR2 FYNNEI. Profiled with immunoSEQ multiplex PCR; TCRdb holds only in-frame clones, not every one. The sample contains approximately 79,000 clones, roughly 80% of which appear only once. Concerning this clone itself: Antigen unknown.

This TCR came from a human donor who received an intestinal transplant. Sample: unstimulated CD4+ T cells sorted from spleen or lymph node cells, taken before intestinal transplant. The chain uses TRBV2 and TRBJ1-1; D is possibly TRBD1 (5 bases). The CDR3 DNA sequence: TGTGCCAGCAGTGAAATGGGGGGGAACACTGAAGCTTTCTTT. It translates to CASSEMGGNTEAFF.